The rows below give T cell receptor beta chains drawn from one sample of a study of T cell responses to AZD1222 COVID-19 vaccine. This table comes from immunoSEQ multiplex PCR, and its TCRdb copy is limited to in-frame clones, with some not included. Of more than 90,000 clones in the sample, about 86% were seen once. The sample here was peripheral blood, taken 28 days after the second AZD1222 dose. The receptor set was obtained from an adult who received the AZD1222 COVID-19 vaccine. The CDR3 runs from the conserved cysteine through the conserved F or W. Fields, in order: clone size, D gene, J gene, CDR3 length, V gene, CDR3 protein, CDR3 DNA. D genes are given only for firm matches. For some rows the clone size is stated as once, few or many, or as a class when expanded; others skip it.

-,TRBD1,TRBJ1-2,16,TRBV5-1,CASSPARQGANYGYTF,TGCGCCAGCAGCCCGGCTCGACAGGGGGCAAACTATGGCTACACCTTC
-,-,TRBJ1-5,14,TRBV25-1,CASSELFSDQPQHF,TGTGCCAGCAGTGAACTTTTTAGCGATCAGCCCCAGCATTTT
-,-,TRBJ1-4,14,TRBV27,CASSLSGGFGKLFF,TGTGCCAGCAGTTTATCAGGGGGGTTCGGAAAACTGTTTTTT
-,TRBD2,TRBJ2-3,15,TRBV27,CASRAGTSVTDTQYF,TGTGCCAGCAGGGCCGGGACTAGCGTTACAGATACGCAGTATTTT
once,-,TRBJ1-5,15,TRBV5-8,CASSLQGFSNQPQHF,TGTGCCAGCAGCTTGCAGGGCTTCAGTAATCAGCCCCAGCATTTT
-,-,TRBJ2-1,14,TRBV19,CASSIASPYNEQFF,TGTGCCAGTAGTATAGCCAGTCCCTACAATGAGCAGTTCTTC
-,TRBD1,TRBJ2-1,13,TRBV27,CASSFNRGHEQFF,TGTGCCAGCAGTTTCAACAGGGGGCATGAGCAGTTCTTC
-,TRBD2,TRBJ2-1,14,TRBV19,CASAWTSGGNEQFF,TGTGCCAGCGCCTGGACTAGCGGGGGGAATGAGCAGTTCTTC
-,-,TRBJ2-7,15,TRBV11-2,CASSLVRRATYEQYF,TGTGCCAGCAGCTTAGTACGGCGGGCTACCTACGAGCAGTACTTC
-,TRBD2,TRBJ2-3,15,TRBV5-1,CASKSSGVSTDTQYF,TGCGCCAGCAAGTCAAGCGGGGTGAGCACAGATACGCAGTATTTT
-,-,TRBJ1-5,14,TRBV5-8,CASSLYGRDQPQHF,TGTGCCAGCAGCTTGTATGGTAGAGATCAGCCCCAGCATTTT
-,-,TRBJ1-1,15,TRBV5-4,CASSLRTEWNTEAFF,TGTGCCAGCAGCCTACGGACGGAATGGAACACTGAAGCTTTCTTT
-,-,TRBJ1-1,15,TRBV3-1/TRBV3-2,CASSYKAPGWTEAFF,TGTGCCAGCAGCTACAAGGCCCCGGGTTGGACTGAAGCTTTCTTT